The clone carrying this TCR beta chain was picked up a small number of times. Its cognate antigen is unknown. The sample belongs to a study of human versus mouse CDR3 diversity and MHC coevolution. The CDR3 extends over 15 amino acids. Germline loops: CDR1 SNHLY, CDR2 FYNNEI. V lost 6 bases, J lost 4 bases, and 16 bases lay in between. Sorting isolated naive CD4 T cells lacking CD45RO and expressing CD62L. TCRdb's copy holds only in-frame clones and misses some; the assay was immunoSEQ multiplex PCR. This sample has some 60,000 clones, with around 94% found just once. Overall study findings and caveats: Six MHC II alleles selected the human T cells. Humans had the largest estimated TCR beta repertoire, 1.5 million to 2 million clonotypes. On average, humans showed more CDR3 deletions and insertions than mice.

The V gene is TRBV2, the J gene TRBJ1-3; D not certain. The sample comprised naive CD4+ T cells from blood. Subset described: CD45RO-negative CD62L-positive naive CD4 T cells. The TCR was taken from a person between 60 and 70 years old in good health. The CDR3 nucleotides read TGTGCCAGCAGCCCCAGGTCGGGGTTCGGAAACACCATATATTTT. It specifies CASSPRSGFGNTIYF.